Each of the 14 T cell receptor beta chains below was sequenced from the same sample in a study of blood T cell repertoires in COVID-19 (dated by TCRdb to the early 2020s). Library creation used the immunoSEQ multiplex PCR assay. As stored in TCRdb, this immuneACCESS dataset retains in-frame rearrangements with V and J assigned. A fraction of the clones does not appear; measured against another copy, unresolved V genes explain less than half of the discrepancy, and the remainder lacks a known reason. For this sample there are fewer than 250,000 clones; roughly 80% appear just once. The biggest ten clones account for under 8% of the sample. The sample consisted of peripheral blood. These receptor sequences come from a man in his 60s with acute or convalescent COVID-19.

This chain connects TRBV7-2 to TRBJ1-5; TRBD1 agrees at 9 bases. The germline gives CDR1 SGHTA, CDR2 FQGNSA. The CDR3 is made up of 14 amino acids. Trimming cost V 6 bases and J 7 bases; bases outside gene matches: 7. The CDR3: CASSPTGTGQPQHF. CDR3 in DNA: TGTGCCAGCAGTCCTACCGGGACAGGGCAGCCCCAGCATTTT.

The chain joins TRBV3-1 (or the pseudogene TRBV3-2) to TRBJ1-3; D remains ambiguous. Trimming pared 1 base from V and 2 bases from J, leaving 12 bases between. This CDR3 spans 16 amino acids. Per the germline V gene, CDR1 is LGHDT and CDR2 is YNNKEL (reference sequence). CDR3 sequence reads: CASSQVVEVAGNTIYF. Here the CDR3 DNA reads TGTGCCAGCAGCCAAGTAGTAGAGGTTGCTGGAAACACCATATATTTT.

This sequence joins TRBV3-1 (or the pseudogene TRBV3-2) and TRBJ1-1; D is undetermined. The CDR3 contains 14 residues. Trimming removed 4 bases from V and 4 bases from J, with 13 bases in between. Germline assignment: CDR1 LGHDT and CDR2 YNNKEL (reference sequence). The CDR3 DNA follows: TGTGCCAGCAGCCGCGTACGGGATCGCACTGAAGCTTTCTTT. Its translation: CASSRVRDRTEAFF.

The chain joins TRBV4-1 to TRBJ1-4, with a weak D call TRBD1 (6 bases). Germline V CDR1 and CDR2: MGHRA, YSYEKL. Trimming pared 0 bases from V and 3 bases from J, leaving 14 bases between. The CDR3 consists of 17 residues. The CDR3 nucleotides read TGCGCCAGCAGCCAAGATCCAGGACAGTTTGCTAATGAAAAACTGTTTTTT. It specifies CASSQDPGQFANEKLFF.

CDR3 sequence: CASSVGTPGTSGPREQYF. The CDR3 DNA sequence: TGTGCCAGCAGCGTAGGTACCCCCGGGACTAGCGGGCCTCGGGAGCAGTACTTC. The chain couples TRBV9 to TRBJ2-7; 12 bases agree with TRBD2. J gave up 7 bases and V 0 bases, and 14 bases lay outside the gene matches. The CDR3 runs 18 residues. CDR1 is SGDLS and CDR2 is YYNGEE in the germline V gene.

The chain carries TRBV24-1 and TRBJ2-1; 8 nucleotides align to TRBD1. This CDR3 has 15 residues. CDR1 KGHDR and CDR2 SFDVKD come from the germline V gene. V trimming: 1 base; J trimming: 8 bases; junction bases outside the gene matches: 6. The CDR3 DNA reads TGTGCCACCAGTGATTTCCAGGGGGCGAGGGATGAGCAGTTCTTC. The encoded protein is CATSDFQGARDEQFF.

This chain links TRBV7-3 with TRBJ1-2; TRBD1 agrees at 7 bases. CDR3 length: 15 amino acids. J lost 4 bases, V lost 6 bases, and 11 bases had no gene match. CDR1 is SGHTA and CDR2 is FQGTGA in the germline V gene. CDR3: CASSIGQGQFYGYTF. As DNA, the CDR3 is TGTGCCAGCAGTATCGGGCAGGGACAGTTCTATGGCTACACCTTC.

V usage is TRBV4-1 and J usage is TRBJ2-7; D call uncertain. Germline values: CDR1 MGHRA, CDR2 YSYEKL. V was pared by 3 bases and J by 0 bases, with 12 bases between. The CDR3 is made up of 15 amino acids. The CDR3 protein is CASSHPSYSSYEQYF. The DNA of the CDR3 is TGCGCCAGCAGCCACCCTTCATATAGCTCCTACGAGCAGTACTTC.

The rearrangement links TRBV28 to TRBJ2-1, with 7 bases fitting TRBD2. V shed 4 bases and J 4 bases; nucleotides not matched to a gene: 13. Germline V CDR1 and CDR2: MDHEN, SYDVKM. CDR3 length: 17 residues. The CDR3 region is CASSSPLTSELYNEQFF. The CDR3 DNA sequence: TGTGCCAGCAGTTCCCCACTCACTAGCGAATTGTACAATGAGCAGTTCTTC. Full variable domain (remainder filled in from reference TRBV28 and TRBJ2-1): DVKVTQSSRYLVKRTGEKVFLECVQDMDHENMFWYRQDPGLGLRLIYFSYDVKMKEKGDIPEGYSVSREKKERFSLILESASTNQTSMYLCASSSPLTSELYNEQFFGPGTRLTVL.

This chain connects TRBV25-1 to TRBJ1-1; D is perhaps TRBD1 (5 bases). V was trimmed by 1 base and J by 2 bases, leaving 8 bases between them. Germline V lookup: CDR1 MGHDK, CDR2 SYGVNS. This CDR3 comprises 14 residues. The CDR3 here is CASSELGVNTEAFF. As DNA, the CDR3 is TGTGCCAGCAGTGAATTAGGGGTAAACACTGAAGCTTTCTTT.

The rearrangement joins TRBV6-5 to TRBJ1-3; 7 nucleotides match TRBD1. The CDR3 is 15 residues long. With 8 bases clipped from V and 0 bases from J, the junction kept 7 bases outside the gene matches. Germline lookup yields CDR1 MNHEY and CDR2 SVGAGI. The CDR3 coding sequence is TGTGCCAGCTCCGGGACAGTTCGCTCTGGAAACACCATATATTTT. Translating it yields CASSGTVRSGNTIYF.

CDR3 in amino acids: CASSLLSSGTAGNTIYF. CDR3 nucleotide sequence: TGTGCCAGCAGCTTGTTGTCATCCGGGACAGCTGGAAACACCATATATTTT. The gene calls are TRBV5-6 and TRBJ1-3; 7 bases line up with TRBD1. This CDR3 has 17 residues. Germline V CDR1 and CDR2: SGHDT, YYEEEE. V was clipped by 1 base and J by 2 bases; unmatched bases: 9.

This chain links TRBV5-1 with TRBJ1-2; maybe TRBD1 (5 bases). CDR3 length equals 17 residues. V gave up 4 bases and J gave up 2 bases, with 21 bases separating them. Germline V gene data show CDR1 as SGHRS and CDR2 as YFSETQ. CDR3 region: CASSRTTINRKNYGYTF. CDR3 DNA: TGCGCCAGCAGCCGAACAACCATAAACAGGAAAAACTATGGCTACACCTTC. The full variable domain, in which reference TRBV5-1 and TRBJ1-2 provide the parts outside the CDR3, is KAGVTQTPRYLIKTRGQQVTLSCSPISGHRSVSWYQQTPGQGLQFLFEYFSETQRNKGNFPGRFSGRQFSNSRSEMNVSTLELGDSALYLCASSRTTINRKNYGYTFGSGTRLTVV.

The chain recombines TRBV10-3 with TRBJ2-1; 7 bases align to TRBD2. Trimming took 10 bases from V and 4 from J; bases not matched to a gene: 16. The CDR3 runs 16 residues. CDR1 and CDR2 (germline): ENHRY, SYGVKD. The CDR3: CATGGFTTGGYNEQFF. CDR3 sequence (DNA): TGTGCCACCGGAGGGTTCACTACGGGGGGTTACAATGAGCAGTTCTTC.